The 16 T cell receptor beta chains in this list originate from one sample, sequenced in a study of cytotoxic CD8 clonotypes in ibrutinib-treated CLL. Measured with immunoSEQ multiplex PCR; TCRdb has only the in-frame clones, and not every one. The sample includes about 160,000 clones, approximately 90% seen only once; the top ten take approximately 2.9%. The starting material was PBMCs, obtained at disease progression, from a patient treated with ibrutinib. These receptor sequences come from a human donor with chronic lymphocytic leukemia.

A word on this clone: This sample includes further DNA sequences coding for the same CDR3. This chain uses TRBV18 with TRBJ2-3; no clear D gene. The CDR3 is 11 amino acids. Germline V gene lookup returns CDR1 KGHSH and CDR2 LQKENI. Trimming removed 2 bases at V and 5 bases at J, with 2 bases between. The CDR3 spells CASSPGDTQYF. The CDR3 nucleotides read TGTGCCAGCTCACCAGGAGATACGCAGTATTTT.

This clone appeared once. The DNA of the CDR3 is TGTGCCAGCAGCGTTGAAGGGGTCACTGAAGCTTTCTTT. It yields the protein CASSVEGVTEAFF. The V and J genes are TRBV6-1 and TRBJ1-1; perhaps TRBD1 as D (5 bases). There are 13 residues in the CDR3. Germline V gene sequence: CDR1 MNHNS, CDR2 SASEGT. V was cut by 6 bases and J by 4 bases, with 12 bases left in between.

The J gene is TRBJ2-3, the V gene TRBV5-1; TRBD1 aligns across 11 bases. Germline V gene sequence: CDR1 SGHRS, CDR2 YFSETQ. The CDR3 consists of 16 residues. V dropped 2 bases and J dropped 5; count of bases not matched to a gene: 7. As DNA, the CDR3 is TGCGCCAGCAGCTTACGGACAGGGGGCGCGGGAGATACGCAGTATTTT. This sequence encodes CASSLRTGGAGDTQYF.

The chain couples TRBV9 to TRBJ1-1; D ambiguous. The CDR3 consists of 14 residues. Trimming removed 2 bases from V and 4 bases from J, with 12 bases in between. Germline V gene lookup returns CDR1 SGDLS and CDR2 YYNGEE. The CDR3 DNA reads as TGTGCCAGCAGCGTGGCGGTAGCCAGCACTGAAGCTTTCTTT. Translation gives CASSVAVASTEAFF.

The J gene is TRBJ2-1, the V gene TRBV7-3, with a weak D call TRBD2 (6 bases). The CDR3 runs 14 residues. V gave up 4 bases and J gave up 3 bases, with 10 bases separating them. The germline CDR1 and CDR2 sequences are SGHTA and FQGTGA. CDR3 in amino acids: CASSSTGVYNEQFF. CDR3 in DNA: TGTGCCAGCAGCTCCACGGGAGTCTACAATGAGCAGTTCTTC.

This chain's CDR3 is CASRARENTYEQYF. The CDR3 bases are TGTGCCAGCAGGGCCCGGGAGAACACCTACGAGCAGTACTTC. This rearrangement joins TRBV2 to TRBJ2-7; D is perhaps TRBD2 (6 bases). CDR3 length: 14 residues. CDR1 is SNHLY and CDR2 is FYNNEI in the germline V gene. With 6 bases removed from V and 2 bases from J, the gap between germline ends came to 14 bases.

The chain is built from TRBV18 and TRBJ1-1, with D hard to call. Germline assignment: CDR1 KGHSH and CDR2 LQKENI. The CDR3 covers 13 residues. V was shortened by 0 bases and J by 5 bases, with 7 bases between the two germline ends. Written as DNA, the CDR3 is TGTGCCAGCTCACCACCTGCGGATACTGAAGCTTTCTTT. Protein: CASSPPADTEAFF.

The chain employs TRBV5-1 and TRBJ2-3; D gene uncertain. Trimming removed 0 bases from V and 5 bases from J, with 10 bases in between. The CDR3 covers 14 residues. The V gene's germline CDR1 is SGHRS and CDR2 YFSETQ. The CDR3 is CASSLGYPQDTQYF. DNA of the CDR3: TGCGCCAGCAGCTTGGGCTACCCCCAAGATACGCAGTATTTT.

The chain recombines TRBV27 with TRBJ2-7, with TRBD2 as a possible D gene (6 bases). Germline loops: CDR1 MNHEY, CDR2 SMNVEV (reference sequence). The CDR3 is 14 residues long. The germline V and J ends were trimmed by 6 bases and 0 bases, with 12 bases remaining between them. CDR3 DNA: TGTGCCAGCAGGGTAGCGGTTGGCTCCTACGAGCAGTACTTC. Amino acid sequence: CASRVAVGSYEQYF.

The V call is TRBV6-5, the J call TRBJ1-1; 8 bases are shared with TRBD1. V trimming: 3 bases; J trimming: 7 bases; junction bases outside the gene matches: 1. Per germline, CDR1 MNHEY and CDR2 SVGAGI. This CDR3 spans 12 amino acids. The CDR3 DNA follows: TGTGCCAGCAGTTATGGGACAGGTGAAGCTTTCTTT. Protein sequence: CASSYGTGEAFF.

The genes are TRBV7-9 and TRBJ2-2; the D gene is possibly TRBD1 (6 bases). The V end was cut by 3 bases, the J end by 6 bases, with 14 bases between. Germline assignment: CDR1 SEHNR and CDR2 FQNEAQ (reference sequence). This CDR3 contains 15 residues. The CDR3 region is CASSFLRGFAGELFF. CDR3 coding DNA: TGTGCCAGCAGCTTCCTCAGGGGATTCGCCGGGGAGCTGTTTTTT.

V usage is TRBV21-1 and J usage is TRBJ1-5. TRBV21-1 is deemed a pseudogene. This CDR3 has 15 residues. CDR3 DNA: TGTGCCAGCAGCAATGGGGTCCATGGCAATCAGCCCCAGCATTTT. Protein sequence: CASSNGVHGNQPQHF.

The rearrangement uses TRBV28 and TRBJ2-3; 13 bases are a match to TRBD2. The CDR3 is made up of 17 amino acids. V trimming: 5 bases; J trimming: 3 bases; junction bases outside the gene matches: 8. Germline values: CDR1 MDHEN, CDR2 SYDVKM. CDR3 bases: TGTGCCAGCAGTCCATCCCAGGGACTAGCGGGGACAGATACGCAGTATTTT. Protein: CASSPSQGLAGTDTQYF.

The chain recombines TRBV28 with TRBJ2-4; D ambiguous. Trimming shortened V by 3 bases and J by 0 bases, and 6 bases separated the two germline ends. The CDR3 has 14 amino acids. Germline loops: CDR1 MDHEN, CDR2 SYDVKM. The CDR3: CASSFTLAKNIQYF. The CDR3 DNA is TGTGCCAGCAGTTTTACATTAGCCAAAAACATTCAGTACTTC.

V gene TRBV6-5 combines with J gene TRBJ2-7; D possibly corresponds to TRBD1 (6 bases). CDR1 and CDR2 (germline): MNHEY, SVGAGI. V lost 7 bases and J lost 1, with 14 bases in between. The CDR3 runs to 14 residues. CDR3 DNA: TGTGCCAGCACCAGAACGACAGGTTCCTACGAGCAGTACTTC. Translating it yields CASTRTTGSYEQYF.

This clone was seen once. The gene calls are TRBV7-9 and TRBJ2-7; 8 bases match TRBD1. The CDR3 is 17 residues long. Germline V gives CDR1 SEHNR, CDR2 FQNEAQ (reference sequence). J gave up 6 bases and V 1 base, and 14 bases lay outside the gene matches. The DNA for the CDR3 is TGTGCCAGCAGCTTAGTTCTGGTTCGACAGGGGATCGTCGAGCAGTACTTC. It codes for CASSLVLVRQGIVEQYF.